This passage covers 21 T cell receptor beta chains from one sample sequenced in a study of response to subunit inactivated influenza vaccine. TCRdb recomputed calls from the RT-PCR reads with MiXCR, one row per CDR3 protein. This table has fewer than 400,000 distinct CDR3 sequences, around a fifth appearing once. This sample comprised PBMCs from blood, obtained less than 22 months after vaccination. The source is a man in his fifties or sixties who received an inactivated influenza vaccine.

This clonotype showed up just a few times. The chain links TRBV28 to TRBJ1-1, with a weak D call TRBD1 (5 bases). Germline CDR1 is MDHEN and CDR2 is SYDVKM. The V and J ends lost 7 bases and 4 bases respectively, with 22 bases between them. This CDR3 region has 16 residues. In DNA, the CDR3 is TGTGCCAGCAACAAACTATTCGCAGGGTGGGGCACTGAAGCTTTCTTT. Translated: CASNKLFAGWGTEAFF.

The gene calls are TRBV5-1 and TRBJ2-3, with 9 bases that match TRBD2. This CDR3 contains 15 residues. Germline V gene sequence: CDR1 SGHRS, CDR2 YFSETQ. The J segment lost 7 bases and the V segment lost 3 bases, leaving 9 bases of the junction unmatched. Here the CDR3 reads CASSSASGMVNTQYF. In DNA form, the CDR3 reads TGCGCCAGCAGCTCGGCTAGCGGGATGGTGAATACGCAGTATTTT.

This clonotype has only a few counts. This chain connects TRBV7-3 to TRBJ1-5; D gene uncertain. Germline V gives CDR1 SGHTA, CDR2 FQGTGA. The CDR3 runs 16 residues. V was pared by 5 bases and J by 2 bases, with 16 bases between. The CDR3 DNA follows: TGTGCCAGCAGCCCCCATCCTGACCGTCGCAATCAGCCCCAGCATTTT. Its protein product is CASSPHPDRRNQPQHF.

This chain connects TRBV10-1 to TRBJ2-6; D call uncertain. Germline CDR1 WNHNN, CDR2 SYGVQD (reference sequence). This CDR3 is 15 amino acids long. Trimming removed 2 bases from V and 0 bases from J, with 5 bases in between. The CDR3 reads CASSEGGSGANVLTF. The DNA of the CDR3 is TGCGCCAGCAGTGAGGGCGGCTCTGGGGCCAACGTCCTGACTTTC.

The chain has TRBV7-8 and TRBJ1-5; D is unresolved. Germline V lookup: CDR1 SGHVS, CDR2 FQNEAQ. Trimming shortened V by 5 bases and J by 4 bases, and 9 bases separated the two germline ends. CDR3 length equals 13 residues. The DNA for the CDR3 is TGTGCCAGCAGCCAAAGGTCAAATCAGCCCCAGCATTTT. As protein: CASSQRSNQPQHF.

Here the CDR3 reads CASSLGRTGTGVSPLHF. For the CDR3, the DNA is TGTGCCAGCAGCTTGGGGAGGACCGGGACAGGGGTTTCACCCCTCCACTTT. This chain links TRBV12-3 or TRBV12-4 with TRBJ1-6; 10 nucleotides line up with TRBD1. V trimming: 6 bases; J trimming: 9 bases; junction bases outside the gene matches: 14. CDR3 size: 17 residues.

The CDR3 here is CASSPTTAGGNTEAFF. The CDR3 bases are TGTGCCAGCTCACCCACAACGGCCGGTGGGAACACTGAAGCTTTCTTT. The chain is built from TRBV18 and TRBJ1-1, with D hard to call. Germline CDR1 and CDR2: KGHSH and LQKENI. There are 16 residues in the CDR3. V was cut by 3 bases and J by 1 base, with 15 bases left in between.

The rearrangement uses TRBV28 and TRBJ2-7; the D gene is possibly TRBD2 (5 bases). The CDR3 has 16 amino acids. With 2 bases removed from V and 4 bases from J, the gap between germline ends came to 18 bases. In germline, CDR1 is MDHEN, CDR2 SYDVKM. CDR3 DNA: TGTGCCAGCAGTTTACAAGTTGCTGCTAGCCATTACGAGCAGTACTTC. Protein product: CASSLQVAASHYEQYF. The variable domain in full, with the rest retrieved from reference TRBV28 and TRBJ2-7, is DVKVTQSSRYLVKRTGEKVFLECVQDMDHENMFWYRQDPGLGLRLIYFSYDVKMKEKGDIPEGYSVSREKKERFSLILESASTNQTSMYLCASSLQVAASHYEQYFGPGTRLTVT.

V gene TRBV29-1 combines with J gene TRBJ2-3, with 10 bases aligning to TRBD2. Germline CDR1 reads SQVTM; CDR2 reads ANQGSEA. This CDR3 is built from 15 residues. V gave up 1 base and J gave up 0 bases; unmatched junction bases: 1. CDR3 loop: CSVEVAGGSTDTQYF. In DNA, the CDR3 is TGCAGCGTTGAAGTAGCGGGAGGAAGCACAGATACGCAGTATTTT.

V gene TRBV7-9 combines with J gene TRBJ2-3; D ambiguous. This CDR3 is built from 15 residues. Germline-derived CDR1 and CDR2 are SEHNR and FQNEAQ (reference sequence). Trimming took off 3 bases at V and 4 bases at J, with 14 bases between the two ends. CDR3 in DNA: TGTGCCAGCAGCTTCGGGCAAACTGGTGCAGATACGCAGTATTTT. Translating it yields CASSFGQTGADTQYF.

The chain is built from TRBV6-2 or TRBV6-3 and TRBJ2-1, with TRBD2 matching over 10 bases. The V and J ends lost 6 bases and 2 bases, in that order; junction bases with no gene match: 4. Germline CDR1 MNHEY, CDR2 SVGEGT. The CDR3 totals 15 residues. In DNA form, the CDR3 reads TGTGCCAGCAGAGTTAGCGGGGGGACCTACAATGAGCAGTTCTTC. This sequence encodes CASRVSGGTYNEQFF.

A few counts support this clonotype. The rearrangement uses TRBV29-1 and TRBJ2-7, with D perhaps TRBD1 (6 bases). Germline loops: CDR1 SQVTM, CDR2 ANQGSEA. The CDR3 length is 13 residues. With 3 bases removed from V and 3 bases from J, the gap between germline ends came to 12 bases. Written as DNA, the CDR3 is TGCAGCGTTGAGAGGACAGACCACTACGAGCAGTACTTC. Its translation is CSVERTDHYEQYF.

The chain couples TRBV4-2 to TRBJ2-7; 8 bases are shared with TRBD2. With 1 base clipped from V and 2 bases from J, the junction kept 10 bases outside the gene matches. Germline V gene sequence: CDR1 LGHNA, CDR2 YNFKEQ. The CDR3 contains 17 residues. For the CDR3, the DNA is TGTGCCAGCAGCCAAGGGAAGCTAGCGGGTTCCGCCTACGAGCAGTACTTC. It encodes CASSQGKLAGSAYEQYF.

This clonotype was counted between two and nine times. Here the CDR3 reads CASSQEGPRTGGNEAFF. CDR3 coding DNA: TGCGCCAGCAGCCAAGAGGGCCCCCGGACAGGTGGAAATGAAGCTTTCTTT. The rearrangement uses TRBV4-1 and TRBJ1-1, with 7 bases matching TRBD1. With V trimmed by 0 bases and J by 7 bases, 14 bases remained unmatched. Germline loops: CDR1 MGHRA, CDR2 YSYEKL. This CDR3 contains 17 residues.

In this sample, this clonotype turned up a few times. The rearrangement joins TRBV12-2 to TRBJ2-1; the table's D call TRBD2 went unverified against the DNA. TRBV12-2 is listed as a pseudogene. The CDR3 extends over 10 amino acids. The CDR3 bases are TGTGCACAAAGGGCCGATGAGCAGTTCTTC. Translated, it gives CAQRADEQFF.

The CDR3 DNA reads as TGTGCCAGCAGTTTTAGCGGGAGGGCCTACAATGAGCAGTTCTTC. This translates into CASSFSGRAYNEQFF. The genes are TRBV12-3 or TRBV12-4 and TRBJ2-1, with 11 bases identical to TRBD2. This CDR3 region has 15 residues. With 3 bases clipped from V and 2 bases from J, the junction kept 0 bases outside the gene matches.

The V and J genes are TRBV12-3 or TRBV12-4 and TRBJ1-5; D unresolved. The ends were cut back, 2 bases at V and 3 bases at J, with 5 bases in the middle. The CDR3 is made up of 13 amino acids. CDR3 region: CASSLMANQPQHF. The DNA of the CDR3 is TGTGCCAGCAGTTTAATGGCCAATCAGCCCCAGCATTTT.

V usage is TRBV6-1 and J usage is TRBJ1-5, with D unclear. Trimming pared 6 bases from V and 0 bases from J, leaving 15 bases between. CDR3 size: 16 residues. Germline CDR1 reads MNHNS; CDR2 reads SASEGT. The CDR3 loop reads CASSPSPPGSNQPQHF. In DNA form, the CDR3 reads TGTGCCAGCAGCCCCTCCCCGCCAGGTAGCAATCAGCCCCAGCATTTT.

The rearrangement joins TRBV20-1 to TRBJ2-4, with a tentative D call TRBD1 (7 bases). This CDR3 is built from 16 residues. Deletions cut 1 base from V and 8 bases from J, with 21 bases between. Looked up from germline, CDR1 is DFQATT and CDR2 is SNEGSKA (reference sequence). The CDR3 coding sequence is TGCAGTGCTAGAGTCCGGGGGCAGGGGGTTTCAGACATTCAGTACTTC. It is translated as CSARVRGQGVSDIQYF.

CDR3 sequence (DNA): TGTGCCAGCAGTGAAATGTTAGGTGGCGCAGATACGCAGTATTTT. Translated: CASSEMLGGADTQYF. The chain has TRBV25-1 and TRBJ2-3; D remains unclear. The germline V gene encodes CDR1 MGHDK and CDR2 SYGVNS. V lost 2 bases and J lost 4, with 13 bases in between. The CDR3 extends over 15 amino acids.

This clonotype was seen only a few times. The chain recombines TRBV20-1 with TRBJ1-2, with 7 positions matching TRBD1. The CDR3 is 15 residues long. CDR1 and CDR2 from the germline V gene are DFQATT and SNEGSKA (reference sequence). V lost 2 bases to trimming and J lost 8 bases; unmatched junction nucleotides: 14. CDR3 in amino acids: CSARRQGRIVEGYTF. The CDR3 nucleotides read TGCAGTGCTAGACGACAGGGTAGGATAGTTGAGGGCTACACCTTC.